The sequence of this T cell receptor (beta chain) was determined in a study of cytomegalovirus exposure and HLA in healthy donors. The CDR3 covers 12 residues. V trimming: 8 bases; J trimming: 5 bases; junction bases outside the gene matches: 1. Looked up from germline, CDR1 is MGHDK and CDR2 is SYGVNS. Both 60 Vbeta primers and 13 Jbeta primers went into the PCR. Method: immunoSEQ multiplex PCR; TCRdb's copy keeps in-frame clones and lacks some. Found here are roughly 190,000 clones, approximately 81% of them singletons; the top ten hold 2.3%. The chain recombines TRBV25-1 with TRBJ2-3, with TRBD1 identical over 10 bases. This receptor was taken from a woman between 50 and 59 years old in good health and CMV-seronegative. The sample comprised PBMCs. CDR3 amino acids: CASWTGGDTQYF. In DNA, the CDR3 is TGTGCCAGCTGGACAGGGGGAGATACGCAGTATTTT.